Only a few counts were recorded for the clone carrying this T cell receptor (beta chain). Antigen unknown. This sample stems from a study of human T cells and chemical hapten exposure. Overall study: TCR yields per sample varied, mainly owing to small pooled library volume differences.

Notes on the study in general: Sensitization with DPC brought no change to TCRs above 1 in 1000 in frequency.

As for time point: healthy volunteer bleed at 6 weeks. It was from unfractionated whole blood that total RNA was extracted. Using its own MiXCR run on the RACE reads, TCRdb lists one record per CDR3 protein. Of approximately 79,000 distinct CDR3 sequences listed, 8.6% are singletons. Germline V gene data show CDR1 as MNHEY and CDR2 as SMNVEV (reference sequence). The CDR3 sequence is 13 residues long. V was pared by 2 bases and J by 5 bases, with 9 bases between. V usage is TRBV27 and J usage is TRBJ1-1; a possible D gene is TRBD1 (6 bases). Source material: whole blood. The origin of this receptor is a male donor in good health. Some clones in this sample may be carry-over from other donors' samples. The CDR3 DNA sequence: TGTGCCAGCAGTTTAAACAGGGTGACTGAAGCTTTCTTT. As protein: CASSLNRVTEAFF.